Detailed here is one T cell receptor (beta chain). The data originate from a study of blood T cell repertoires in COVID-19. Study-wide context: Both acute and convalescent COVID-19 samples were obtained from the United States, Italy and Spain.

The germline V gene encodes CDR1 MDHEN and CDR2 SYDVKM. The ends lost 8 bases at V and 5 bases at J; junction bases unmatched: 6. CDR3 length: 12 residues. Original methodology: Reference gene primer amplification gave estimated nucleated cell counts. Data came from immunoSEQ multiplex PCR; TCRdb stores just in-frame clones and leaves some out. V and J calls and clone size are given by that table; D and trimming were obtained from the DNA. The sample carries about 75,000 clones, 88% recorded once. The source of this sequence is a human donor in a cohort sampled during active COVID-19. This chain connects TRBV28 to TRBJ2-7; 7 bases align to TRBD1. Sequencing was done on a sample of peripheral blood. The CDR3 region is CASEGAQNEQYF. The CDR3 DNA reads as TGTGCCAGCGAGGGGGCGCAAAACGAGCAGTACTTC.